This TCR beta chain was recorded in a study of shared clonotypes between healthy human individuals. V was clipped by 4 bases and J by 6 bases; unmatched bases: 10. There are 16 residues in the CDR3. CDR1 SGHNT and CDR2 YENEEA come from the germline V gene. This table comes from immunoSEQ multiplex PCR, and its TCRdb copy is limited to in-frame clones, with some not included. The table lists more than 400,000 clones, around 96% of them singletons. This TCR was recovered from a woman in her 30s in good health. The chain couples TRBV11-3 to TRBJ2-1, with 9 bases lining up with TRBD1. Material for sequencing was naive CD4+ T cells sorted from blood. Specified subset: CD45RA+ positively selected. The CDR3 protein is CASSWPGQGFCNEQFF. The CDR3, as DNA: TGTGCCAGCAGCTGGCCGGGACAGGGATTCTGCAATGAGCAGTTCTTC.